The clone carrying this T cell receptor (beta chain) came up a few times. Its cognate antigen is unknown. The V gene lost 7 bases and the J gene lost 2 bases, with 11 bases spanning the gap. CDR3 length: 13 amino acids. These data belong to a study of identical twins. Study-wide points: Models underestimated TCR alpha sharing (out-of-frame) in monozygotic twins. Cord blood beta clonotypes present at high abundance carried fewer insertions; no such pattern appeared in memory repertoires. Possibly, invariant MAIT and iNKT cells partly confounded zero-insertion analyses.

Template switching created a universal primer site, and the cDNA included unique molecular identifiers. Each CDR3 protein is one row after TCRdb ran MiXCR on the 5' RACE reads. The repertoire has roughly 1,500,000 distinct CDR3 sequences, about 31% of them found once; the top ten carry 0.25% to 0.3%. Sequencing input: cord blood. This TCR derives from a newborn girl in good health. V usage is TRBV12-3 or TRBV12-4 and J usage is TRBJ1-1; possible D gene TRBD1, 6 bases. CDR3 coding DNA: TGTGCCAGCATTGGCAGGGGCAACACTGAAGCTTTCTTT. Translation: CASIGRGNTEAFF.